This T cell receptor beta chain was documented in a study of blood T cell repertoires in COVID-19. Background on the study: The analysed material was cDNA or gDNA that came from T cells, B-cell-depleted T cells, or PBMCs.

The CDR3 covers 12 residues. The ends were cut back, 4 bases at V and 6 bases at J, with 9 bases in the middle. Germline V gene lookup returns CDR1 SGHRS and CDR2 YFSETQ. Seattle researchers signed up patients amid active infection and tracked them longitudinally. This clone was recorded only once. Measured with immunoSEQ multiplex PCR; TCRdb has only the in-frame clones, and not every one. This sample has about 300,000 clones; around 88% occur once, and the top ten carry 1.5% to 2%. Sequenced: peripheral blood. This sequence joins TRBV5-1 and TRBJ2-3; weak D call: TRBD1 (6 bases). The TCR comes from a woman between 25 and 40 years old with COVID-19, enrolled during active disease. The CDR3 region is CASSPQGDTQYF. CDR3 DNA: TGCGCCAGCAGCCCACAGGGCGATACGCAGTATTTT.